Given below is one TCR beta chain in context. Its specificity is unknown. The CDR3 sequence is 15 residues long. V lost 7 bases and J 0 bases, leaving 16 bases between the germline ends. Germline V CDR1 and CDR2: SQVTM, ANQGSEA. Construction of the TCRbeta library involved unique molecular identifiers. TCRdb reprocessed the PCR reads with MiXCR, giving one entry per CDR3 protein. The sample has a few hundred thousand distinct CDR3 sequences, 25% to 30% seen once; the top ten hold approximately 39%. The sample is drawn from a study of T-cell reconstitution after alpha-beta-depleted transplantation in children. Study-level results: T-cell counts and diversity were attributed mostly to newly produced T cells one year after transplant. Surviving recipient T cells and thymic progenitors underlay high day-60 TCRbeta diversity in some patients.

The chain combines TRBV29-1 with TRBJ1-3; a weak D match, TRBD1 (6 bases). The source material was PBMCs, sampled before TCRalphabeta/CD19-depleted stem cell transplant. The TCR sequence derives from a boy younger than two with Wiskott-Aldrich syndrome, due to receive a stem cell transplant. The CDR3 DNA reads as TGCAGCGCCCACGCTACAGGGCTCTCTGGAAACACCATATATTTT. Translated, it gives CSAHATGLSGNTIYF.